These 15 T cell receptor beta chains share one sample of origin, sequenced in a study of blood T cell repertoires in COVID-19. TCRdb keeps only in-frame clones here, not all; method: immunoSEQ multiplex PCR. This sample yields about 28,000 clones, of which more than 70% are seen a single time; approximately 2.6% belongs to the top ten. Material: peripheral blood. The receptor source for this set is a human donor in a cohort sampled during active COVID-19.

The rearrangement uses TRBV5-1 and TRBJ1-1; 7 nucleotides agree with TRBD1. Germline CDR1 is SGHRS and CDR2 is YFSETQ. Germline trimming cut 2 bases from V and 7 bases from J; bases unmatched to any gene: 5. This CDR3 has 13 residues. The CDR3 coding sequence is TGCGCCAGCAGCTTCCAGGGGGATGGTGAAGCTTTCTTT. Translation: CASSFQGDGEAFF.

As for this clone: At one end, the junction sequence differs from germline, possibly due to a read error. This rearrangement joins TRBV29-1 to TRBJ1-2; tentative D call: TRBD1 (6 bases). This CDR3 contains 12 residues. Germline loops: CDR1 SQVTM, CDR2 ANQGSEA. CDR3 sequence: CSEQDSSYGHTF. The CDR3 coding sequence is TGCAGCGAACAGGACAGCAGCTATGGCCACACCTTC.

The CDR3 DNA follows: TGTGCCAGCAGCAATGACAGGTTGGGCTACACCTTC. It is translated as CASSNDRLGYTF. V usage is TRBV5-4 and J usage is TRBJ1-2, with D perhaps matching TRBD1 (6 bases). This CDR3 is built from 12 residues. CDR1 is SGHNT, CDR2 YYREEE, per germline (reference sequence). Deletions cut 4 bases from V and 8 bases from J, with 12 bases between.

The chain's CDR3 is CASSPRFRESGYTF. DNA of the CDR3: TGTGCCAGCTCACCACGGTTCAGGGAATCTGGCTACACCTTC. The chain combines TRBV18 with TRBJ1-2, with D tentatively TRBD1 (5 bases). V was shortened by 1 base and J by 7 bases, with 13 bases between the two germline ends. The V gene's germline CDR1 is KGHSH and CDR2 LQKENI. This CDR3 contains 14 residues. The full variable domain, rest sourced from reference TRBV18 and TRBJ1-2, is NAGVMQNPRHLVRRRGQEARLRCSPMKGHSHVYWYRQLPEEGLKFMVYLQKENIIDESGMPKERFSAEFPKEGPSILRIQQVVRGDSAAYFCASSPRFRESGYTFGSGTRLTVV.

The chain is built from TRBV11-2 and TRBJ1-2; D gene ambiguous. This CDR3 region has 14 residues. In germline, CDR1 is SGHAT, CDR2 FQNNGV. Between the trimmed V and J ends, which lost 2 bases and 1 base, there was a span of 8 bases. DNA for the CDR3: TGTGCCAGCAGCTTAAACAGCCTTAACTATGGCTACACCTTC. This codes for CASSLNSLNYGYTF. The full variable domain, in which reference TRBV11-2 and TRBJ1-2 provide the parts outside the CDR3, is EAGVAQSPRYKIIEKRQSVAFWCNPISGHATLYWYQQILGQGPKLLIQFQNNGVVDDSQLPKDRFSAERLKGVDSTLKIQPAKLEDSAVYLCASSLNSLNYGYTFGSGTRLTVV.

This chain uses TRBV5-1 with TRBJ2-5; 8 nucleotides line up with TRBD2. Looked up from germline, CDR1 is SGHRS and CDR2 is YFSETQ. Trimming cost V 6 bases and J 0 bases; bases outside gene matches: 4. The CDR3 extends over 14 amino acids. The CDR3 DNA sequence: TGCGCCAGCACCTCGGGGGGGAACCAAGAGACCCAGTACTTC. This codes for CASTSGGNQETQYF.

The rearrangement joins TRBV12-3 or TRBV12-4 to TRBJ2-7, with D possibly being TRBD1 (6 bases). The CDR3 spans 13 residues. V lost 7 bases and J 5 bases, leaving 15 bases between the germline ends. The CDR3: CASNRDTGDEQYF. CDR3 DNA: TGTGCCAGCAACAGGGACACCGGGGACGAGCAGTACTTC.

The rearrangement uses TRBV29-1 and TRBJ1-1; 11 nucleotides align to TRBD1. The CDR3 is 12 residues long. The germline gives CDR1 SQVTM, CDR2 ANQGSEA. The J segment lost 5 bases and the V segment lost 6 bases, leaving 2 bases of the junction unmatched. CDR3 in DNA: TGCAGCGTCGGACAGGGGGCGACTGAAGCTTTCTTT. This sequence encodes CSVGQGATEAFF.

The chain combines TRBV5-1 with TRBJ1-2; tentative D call: TRBD1 (6 bases). The CDR3 has 15 amino acids. The germline V and J ends were trimmed by 0 bases and 7 bases, with 16 bases remaining between them. Looked up from germline, CDR1 is SGHRS and CDR2 is YFSETQ. CDR3 DNA: TGCGCCAGCAGCTTGGCCACTGGGGGCGGAAGTGGCTACACCTTC. Encoded protein: CASSLATGGGSGYTF. The full variable domain, completed using reference TRBV5-1 and TRBJ1-2, is KAGVTQTPRYLIKTRGQQVTLSCSPISGHRSVSWYQQTPGQGLQFLFEYFSETQRNKGNFPGRFSGRQFSNSRSEMNVSTLELGDSALYLCASSLATGGGSGYTFGSGTRLTVV.

This chain connects TRBV9 to TRBJ2-3; D perhaps matches TRBD1 (7 bases). CDR3 size: 14 residues. The V gene lost 3 bases and the J gene lost 3 bases, with 11 bases spanning the gap. The germline CDR1 and CDR2 sequences are SGDLS and YYNGEE. The CDR3 nucleotides are TGTGCCAGCAGCGCCAGGGGGACTACAGATACGCAGTATTTT. This sequence encodes CASSARGTTDTQYF.

V and J are TRBV10-1 and TRBJ2-3; TRBD2 agrees at 7 bases. The ends lost 2 bases at V and 1 base at J; junction bases unmatched: 0. The CDR3 is 14 residues long. Per the germline V gene, CDR1 is WNHNN and CDR2 is SYGVQD (reference sequence). CDR3: CASSEAGGTDTQYF. CDR3 coding DNA: TGCGCCAGCAGTGAGGCGGGGGGCACAGATACGCAGTATTTT.

The chain has TRBV10-3 and TRBJ1-1; weak D call: TRBD1 (5 bases). From germline, CDR1 is ENHRY and CDR2 SYGVKD. V lost 5 bases and J 3 bases, leaving 13 bases between the germline ends. The CDR3 has 14 amino acids. Here the CDR3 DNA reads TGTGCCATCAGTCCTCAGGGAAGGGACACTGAAGCTTTCTTT. It translates to CAISPQGRDTEAFF.

This chain connects TRBV15 to TRBJ1-2, with D tentatively TRBD1 (5 bases). The length of the CDR3 is 15 residues. V was pared by 0 bases and J by 3 bases, with 11 bases between. Germline V CDR1 and CDR2: LNHNV, YYDKDF (reference sequence). The CDR3 bases are TGTGCCACCAGCAGAGATTGGGGCAGCTACTATGGCTACACCTTC. Protein product: CATSRDWGSYYGYTF. The full variable domain, rest sourced from reference TRBV15 and TRBJ1-2, is DAMVIQNPRYQVTQFGKPVTLSCSQTLNHNVMYWYQQKSSQAPKLLFHYYDKDFNNEADTPDNFQSRRPNTSFCFLDIRSPGLGDTAMYLCATSRDWGSYYGYTFGSGTRLTVV.

This clone was detected only once. The chain employs TRBV7-2 and TRBJ2-1; 11 positions match TRBD2. CDR3 length equals 15 residues. The germline V gene encodes CDR1 SGHTA and CDR2 FQGNSA. V lost 7 bases to trimming and J lost 4 bases; unmatched junction nucleotides: 6. The CDR3 loop reads CASILGTSGYNEQFF. The DNA for the CDR3 is TGTGCCAGCATCCTCGGGACTAGCGGTTACAATGAGCAGTTCTTC.

The genes are TRBV4-1 and TRBJ1-5; TRBD1 agrees at 8 bases. Germline lookup yields CDR1 MGHRA and CDR2 YSYEKL. The CDR3 contains 17 residues. With 3 bases clipped from V and 0 bases from J, the junction kept 7 bases outside the gene matches. CDR3 in amino acids: CASSHPGQEYSNQPQHF. The CDR3, as DNA: TGCGCCAGCAGCCATCCGGGACAGGAATATAGCAATCAGCCCCAGCATTTT.